These 27 T cell receptor beta chains share one sample of origin, sequenced in a study of cytomegalovirus exposure and HLA in healthy donors. TCRdb's copy holds only in-frame clones and misses some; the assay was immunoSEQ multiplex PCR. The profile shows 100,000 to 120,000 clones, approximately 89% of them singletons. Material: PBMCs. The origin of the receptors is a young woman in good health and CMV-seronegative.

V is TRBV9 and J is TRBJ2-1; D may be TRBD1 (5 bases). Looked up from germline, CDR1 is SGDLS and CDR2 is YYNGEE. CDR3 length: 11 amino acids. Deletions cut 3 bases from V and 10 bases from J, with 8 bases between. The CDR3 region is CASSGGGEQFF. CDR3 nucleotide sequence: TGTGCCAGCAGCGGGGGCGGCGAGCAGTTCTTC. The entire variable domain, with the rest obtained from reference TRBV9 and TRBJ2-1, is as follows: DSGVTQTPKHLITATGQRVTLRCSPRSGDLSVYWYQQSLDQGLQFLIQYYNGEERAKGNILERFSAQQFPDLHSELNLSSLELGDSALYFCASSGGGEQFFGPGTRLTVL.

This clone was detected only a few times. The genes are TRBV28 and TRBJ1-6, with 8 bases that match TRBD1. Germline CDR1 reads MDHEN; CDR2 reads SYDVKM. V lost 6 bases to trimming and J lost 11 bases; unmatched junction nucleotides: 9. CDR3 size: 14 residues. CDR3 sequence: CASRGGQGLTPLHF. The DNA for the CDR3 is TGTGCCAGCAGGGGAGGACAGGGCCTGACACCCCTCCACTTT. Full variable domain (outside the CDR3, taken from reference TRBV28 and TRBJ1-6): DVKVTQSSRYLVKRTGEKVFLECVQDMDHENMFWYRQDPGLGLRLIYFSYDVKMKEKGDIPEGYSVSREKKERFSLILESASTNQTSMYLCASRGGQGLTPLHFGNGTRLTVT.

The J gene is TRBJ1-5, the V gene TRBV6-1; D is perhaps TRBD1 (5 bases). This CDR3 spans 13 amino acids. Trimming shortened V by 5 bases and J by 4 bases, and 9 bases separated the two germline ends. CDR1 and CDR2 from the germline V gene are MNHNS and SASEGT. The CDR3 reads CASSLTENQPQHF. CDR3 coding DNA: TGTGCCAGCAGTTTGACAGAAAATCAGCCCCAGCATTTT.

V gene TRBV2 combines with J gene TRBJ1-3, with unresolved D. The CDR3 sequence is 14 residues long. V lost 11 bases to trimming and J lost 4 bases, with 18 bases between them. Per germline, CDR1 SNHLY and CDR2 FYNNEI. This CDR3 is CASKGDGGGNTIYF. CDR3 bases: TGTGCCTCCAAGGGAGACGGTGGAGGAAACACCATATATTTT.

V gene TRBV5-1 combines with J gene TRBJ1-2, with 7 nucleotides matching TRBD1. CDR1 and CDR2 (germline): SGHRS, YFSETQ. The CDR3 extends over 14 amino acids. Trimming at V came to 0 bases and at J to 6 bases, leaving 5 bases not matched to a gene. The CDR3 bases are TGCGCCAGCAGCTTGGTTACAGGGGTGGATGGCTACACCTTC. It encodes CASSLVTGVDGYTF.

This sequence joins TRBV9 and TRBJ2-3, with TRBD2 matching over 9 bases. The CDR3 runs 15 residues. Looked up from germline, CDR1 is SGDLS and CDR2 is YYNGEE. Trimming at V came to 2 bases and at J to 0 bases, leaving 1 base not matched to a gene. The CDR3 here is CASSVSGRSTDTQYF. CDR3 nucleotide sequence: TGTGCCAGCAGCGTGAGCGGGAGGAGCACAGATACGCAGTATTTT.

The V and J genes are TRBV7-2 and TRBJ1-2; D is unresolved. V was cut by 1 base and J by 1 base, with 10 bases left in between. This CDR3 has 15 amino acids. Germline CDR1 reads SGHTA; CDR2 reads FQGNSA. Here the CDR3 reads CASSLGGGSNYGYTF. The CDR3 DNA reads TGTGCCAGCAGCTTAGGAGGAGGGAGTAACTATGGCTACACCTTC.

The chain recombines TRBV7-9 with TRBJ2-5, with D possibly being TRBD2 (5 bases). CDR1 SEHNR and CDR2 FQNEAQ come from the germline V gene (reference sequence). The V end was cut by 3 bases, the J end by 5 bases, with 13 bases between. CDR3 size: 14 residues. CDR3 sequence (DNA): TGTGCCAGCAGCTTTGGTGTGGGCGGGGAGACCCAGTACTTC. It encodes CASSFGVGGETQYF.

The chain combines TRBV27 with TRBJ2-7, with 11 bases identical to TRBD2. Unmatched junction bases numbered 6, after V lost 3 bases and J lost 2 bases. The CDR3 consists of 16 residues. Germline-derived CDR1 and CDR2 are MNHEY and SMNVEV (reference sequence). The CDR3 spells CASSLSTSGITYEQYF. DNA of the CDR3: TGTGCCAGCAGTTTGTCGACTAGCGGGATAACCTACGAGCAGTACTTC.

The V and J genes are TRBV19 and TRBJ1-3; D uncertain. CDR1 is LNHDA, CDR2 SQIVND, per germline (reference sequence). V was trimmed by 5 bases and J by 0 bases, leaving 5 bases between them. CDR3 length: 13 residues. The CDR3 DNA follows: TGTGCCAGTAGTGAGGTCTCTGGAAACACCATATATTTT. This sequence encodes CASSEVSGNTIYF.

The J gene is TRBJ2-1, the V gene TRBV27; 9 bases are a match to TRBD2. The length of the CDR3 is 17 residues. The germline V gene encodes CDR1 MNHEY and CDR2 SMNVEV (reference sequence). V gave up 2 bases and J gave up 0 bases; unmatched junction bases: 5. The CDR3 sequence is CASSLTSSGASYNEQFF. The CDR3, as DNA: TGTGCCAGCAGTTTAACGTCTAGCGGGGCCTCCTACAATGAGCAGTTCTTC.

CDR3 protein: CASSQDWTSDTQYF. The CDR3 DNA reads TGTGCCAGCAGCCAAGACTGGACATCAGATACGCAGTATTTT. V gene TRBV14 combines with J gene TRBJ2-3, with D possibly TRBD1 on 5 matching bases. V lost 0 bases and J lost 4, with 8 bases in between. The germline V gene encodes CDR1 SGHDN and CDR2 FVKESK. This CDR3 has 14 residues.

This rearrangement joins TRBV19 to TRBJ2-4, with 10 bases that match TRBD1. The CDR3 has 15 residues. The germline CDR1 and CDR2 sequences are LNHDA and SQIVND (reference sequence). V lost 9 bases and J lost 6; bases outside the gene matches: 11. CDR3 amino acids: CASDTGQGGGNIQYF. The CDR3, as DNA: TGTGCCAGCGACACCGGACAGGGGGGAGGAAACATTCAGTACTTC.

This clone was found once. J is TRBJ1-2 and V is TRBV4-2; D not resolved. Germline V CDR1 and CDR2: LGHNA, YNFKEQ. The CDR3 consists of 15 residues. The V end was cut by 2 bases, the J end by 4 bases, with 14 bases between. DNA for the CDR3: TGTGCCAGCAGCCAAAGCCCCAGCGAACCCTATGGCTACACCTTC. Protein: CASSQSPSEPYGYTF.

J is TRBJ2-7 and V is TRBV5-1, with 10 bases that match TRBD1. Germline CDR1 and CDR2: SGHRS and YFSETQ. J was trimmed by 3 bases and V by 3 bases; bases with no gene match: 0. CDR3 length equals 13 residues. CDR3 DNA: TGCGCCAGCAGCTGGACAGGGGGCTACGAGCAGTACTTC. Its translation: CASSWTGGYEQYF.

This chain joins TRBV27 and TRBJ1-1, with D possibly TRBD1 on 6 matching bases. The germline CDR1 and CDR2 sequences are MNHEY and SMNVEV (reference sequence). The V gene lost 7 bases and the J gene lost 1 base, with 19 bases spanning the gap. This CDR3 has 16 residues. CDR3 in DNA: TGTGCCAGCATTAGAAAACCGGGACATAGGAACACTGAAGCTTTCTTT. It yields the protein CASIRKPGHRNTEAFF.

The rearrangement joins TRBV6-1 to TRBJ2-3, with TRBD1 as a possible D gene (5 bases). Per the germline V gene, CDR1 is MNHNS and CDR2 is SASEGT. CDR3 length: 16 residues. Trimming took 0 bases from V and 2 from J, leaving 12 bases between them. The CDR3 nucleotides are TGTGCCAGCAGTGAAGCGGCAGGGCTTTACACAGATACGCAGTATTTT. It encodes CASSEAAGLYTDTQYF.

The chain employs TRBV7-9 and TRBJ1-2; the D gene is possibly TRBD1 (5 bases). Germline V gene lookup returns CDR1 SEHNR and CDR2 FQNEAQ (reference sequence). Between the trimmed V and J ends, which lost 5 bases and 4 bases, there was a span of 8 bases. The CDR3 has 12 residues. CDR3 sequence: CASSPGIYGYTF. In DNA form, the CDR3 reads TGTGCCAGCAGCCCAGGGATCTATGGCTACACCTTC.

This sequence joins TRBV28 and TRBJ1-1; no reliable D call. The CDR3 loop spans 13 amino acids. The germline V gene has CDR1 MDHEN and CDR2 SYDVKM. Trimming removed 5 bases from V and 1 base from J, with 8 bases in between. CDR3 sequence (DNA): TGTGCCAGCAGTACGAGGGCGAACACTGAAGCTTTCTTT. It encodes CASSTRANTEAFF. Supplemented by reference TRBV28 and TRBJ1-1, the full variable domain reads DVKVTQSSRYLVKRTGEKVFLECVQDMDHENMFWYRQDPGLGLRLIYFSYDVKMKEKGDIPEGYSVSREKKERFSLILESASTNQTSMYLCASSTRANTEAFFGQGTRLTVV.

V gene TRBV10-2 combines with J gene TRBJ2-3; TRBD2 matches 14 bases. The CDR3 length is 17 residues. V lost 1 base, J lost 2 bases, and 2 bases stayed unmatched. Germline CDR1 and CDR2: WSHSY and SAAADI. The CDR3 loop is CASSEWGLAGDTDTQYF. CDR3 bases: TGCGCCAGCAGTGAGTGGGGACTAGCGGGGGACACAGATACGCAGTATTTT.

J is TRBJ2-3 and V is TRBV5-5, with D hard to call. V lost 3 bases and J 4 bases, leaving 9 bases between the germline ends. The length of the CDR3 is 13 residues. Germline V gene data show CDR1 as SGHKS and CDR2 as YYEKEE (reference sequence). As DNA, the CDR3 is TGTGCCAGCAGCTATTCCGTCCCAGATACGCAGTATTTT. Protein product: CASSYSVPDTQYF.

V is TRBV29-1 and J is TRBJ1-2; D not resolved. Germline CDR1 SQVTM, CDR2 ANQGSEA. V lost 2 bases, J lost 4 bases, and 8 bases lay in between. CDR3 size: 12 residues. The CDR3: CSVESASYGYTF. CDR3 bases: TGCAGCGTTGAAAGTGCGAGCTATGGCTACACCTTC.

The V and J genes are TRBV7-6 and TRBJ1-1; D is possibly TRBD1 (6 bases). The CDR3 is 13 amino acids. Germline V gene sequence: CDR1 SGHVS, CDR2 FNYEAQ. The V and J ends lost 5 bases and 1 base respectively, with 8 bases between them. Here the CDR3 reads CASSPGENTEAFF. CDR3 DNA sequence: TGTGCCAGCAGCCCAGGGGAGAACACTGAAGCTTTCTTT.

The J gene is TRBJ1-1, the V gene TRBV19; no clear D gene. Germline loops: CDR1 LNHDA, CDR2 SQIVND (reference sequence). This CDR3 is 12 amino acids long. V dropped 6 bases and J dropped 4 bases, with 9 bases sitting between them. This CDR3 is CASRRGSTEAFF. Written as DNA, the CDR3 is TGTGCCAGTAGACGAGGTAGCACTGAAGCTTTCTTT.

V gene TRBV28 combines with J gene TRBJ1-5, with a possible D match to TRBD1 (5 bases). With 6 bases removed from V and 4 bases from J, the gap between germline ends came to 16 bases. Per the germline V gene, CDR1 is MDHEN and CDR2 is SYDVKM. The CDR3 spans 15 residues. This CDR3 is CASRYSRGTNQPQHF. CDR3 bases: TGTGCCAGCAGGTACTCCCGGGGGACTAATCAGCCCCAGCATTTT.

This chain links TRBV28 with TRBJ2-1; 14 nucleotides align to TRBD2. Trimming took 6 bases from V and 7 from J; bases not matched to a gene: 5. The CDR3 extends over 15 amino acids. Germline V lookup: CDR1 MDHEN, CDR2 SYDVKM. CDR3 loop: CASSPTSGGANEQFF. The CDR3 nucleotides read TGTGCCAGCAGCCCGACTAGCGGGGGGGCTAATGAGCAGTTCTTC. Together with reference TRBV28 and TRBJ2-1, the CDR3 gives the full variable domain: DVKVTQSSRYLVKRTGEKVFLECVQDMDHENMFWYRQDPGLGLRLIYFSYDVKMKEKGDIPEGYSVSREKKERFSLILESASTNQTSMYLCASSPTSGGANEQFFGPGTRLTVL.

V gene TRBV30 combines with J gene TRBJ2-5, with 7 bases matching TRBD1. The V gene end was trimmed by 2 bases and the J gene end by 7 bases; junction bases not matched to a gene: 10. The CDR3 is 14 amino acids. Per germline, CDR1 GTSNPN and CDR2 SVGIG (reference sequence). The CDR3 here is CAWSTGTAPGTQYF. Here the CDR3 DNA reads TGTGCCTGGAGTACCGGGACAGCTCCTGGGACCCAGTACTTC.